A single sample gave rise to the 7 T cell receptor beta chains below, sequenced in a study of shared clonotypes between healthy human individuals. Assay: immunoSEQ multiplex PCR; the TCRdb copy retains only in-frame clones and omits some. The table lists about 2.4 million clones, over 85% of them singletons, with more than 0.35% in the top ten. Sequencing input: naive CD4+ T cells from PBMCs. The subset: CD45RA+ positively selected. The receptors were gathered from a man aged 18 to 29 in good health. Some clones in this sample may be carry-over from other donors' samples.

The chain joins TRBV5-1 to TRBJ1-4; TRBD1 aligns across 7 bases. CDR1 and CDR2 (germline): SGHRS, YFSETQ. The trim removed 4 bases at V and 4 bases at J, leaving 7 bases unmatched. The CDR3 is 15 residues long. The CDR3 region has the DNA TGCGCCAGCAGCGGCCAGGGACAGATTAATGAAAAACTGTTTTTT. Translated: CASSGQGQINEKLFF.

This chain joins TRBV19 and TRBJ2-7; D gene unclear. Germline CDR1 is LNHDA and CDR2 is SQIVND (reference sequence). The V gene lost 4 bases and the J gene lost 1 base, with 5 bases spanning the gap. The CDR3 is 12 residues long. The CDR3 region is CASSTPSYEQYF. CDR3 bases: TGTGCCAGTAGTACCCCGTCCTACGAGCAGTACTTC.

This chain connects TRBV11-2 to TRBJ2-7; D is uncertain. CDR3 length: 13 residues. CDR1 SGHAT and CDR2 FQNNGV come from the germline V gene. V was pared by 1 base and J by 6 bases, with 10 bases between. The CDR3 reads CASSLVGPSEQYF. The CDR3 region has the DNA TGTGCCAGCAGCTTAGTGGGCCCGAGCGAGCAGTACTTC.

The CDR3 nucleotides are TGTGCCAGCAGCTTAGGAGTTGGAAACACCATATATTTT. Its translation is CASSLGVGNTIYF. The chain links TRBV11-3 to TRBJ1-3; D call uncertain. Trimming pared 1 base from V and 3 bases from J, leaving 4 bases between. Germline V gene data show CDR1 as SGHNT and CDR2 as YENEEA. The CDR3 is made up of 13 amino acids.

The CDR3 DNA follows: TGTGCCAGCAGTTTAGGGGTTAGCGCCTTCGGGTCAGTGAGGAAGACCCAGTACTTC. Translated: CASSLGVSAFGSVRKTQYF. This sequence joins TRBV28 and TRBJ2-5, with a tentative D call TRBD2 (5 bases). There are 19 residues in the CDR3. The germline V gene has CDR1 MDHEN and CDR2 SYDVKM. Trimming shortened V by 2 bases and J by 6 bases, and 28 bases separated the two germline ends.

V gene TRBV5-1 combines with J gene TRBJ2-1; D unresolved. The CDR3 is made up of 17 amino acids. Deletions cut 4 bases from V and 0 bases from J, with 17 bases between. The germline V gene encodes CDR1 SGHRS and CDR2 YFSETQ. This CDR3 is CASSLGIAWDSYNEQFF. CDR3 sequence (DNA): TGCGCCAGCAGCCTAGGGATTGCGTGGGACTCCTACAATGAGCAGTTCTTC.

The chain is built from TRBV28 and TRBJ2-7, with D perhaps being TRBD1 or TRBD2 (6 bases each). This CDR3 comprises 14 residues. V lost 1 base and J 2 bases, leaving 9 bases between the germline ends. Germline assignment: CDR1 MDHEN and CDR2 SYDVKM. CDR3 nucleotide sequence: TGTGCCAGCAGTTTATCGGGGGCGACCTACGAGCAGTACTTC. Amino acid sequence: CASSLSGATYEQYF.